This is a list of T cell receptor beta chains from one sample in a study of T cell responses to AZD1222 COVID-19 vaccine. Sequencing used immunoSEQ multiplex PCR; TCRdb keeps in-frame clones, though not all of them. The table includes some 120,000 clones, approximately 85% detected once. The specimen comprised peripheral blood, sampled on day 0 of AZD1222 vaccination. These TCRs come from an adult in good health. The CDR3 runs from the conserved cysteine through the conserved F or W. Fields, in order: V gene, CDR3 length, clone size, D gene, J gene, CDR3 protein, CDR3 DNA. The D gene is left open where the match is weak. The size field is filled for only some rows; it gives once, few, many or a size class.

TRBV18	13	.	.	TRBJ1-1	CASSPTREIEAFF	TGTGCCAGCTCGCCCACGAGGGAGATTGAAGCTTTCTTT
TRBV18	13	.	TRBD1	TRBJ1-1	CASSPGAPGGAFF	TGTGCCAGCTCACCCGGGGCCCCAGGGGGGGCTTTCTTT
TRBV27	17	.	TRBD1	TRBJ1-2	CASRVYGPGTGMQGYTF	TGTGCCAGCAGAGTGTATGGTCCCGGGACAGGGATGCAGGGCTACACCTTC
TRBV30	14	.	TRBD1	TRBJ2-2	CAWPGQTNTGELFF	TGTGCCTGGCCGGGACAGACGAACACCGGGGAGCTGTTTTTT
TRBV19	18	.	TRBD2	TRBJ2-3	CASSNIFRLAGNTDTQYF	TGTGCCAGTAGTAATATTTTTAGGCTAGCGGGTAACACAGATACGCAGTATTTT
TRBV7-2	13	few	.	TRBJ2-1	CASSPNALTFLFF	TGTGCCAGCAGCCCCAATGCCCTTACCTTTCTGTTCTTC
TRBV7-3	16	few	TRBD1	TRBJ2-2	CASSVQTGGISGELFF	TGTGCCAGCAGCGTTCAGACAGGGGGCATATCCGGGGAGCTGTTTTTT
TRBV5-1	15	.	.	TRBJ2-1	CASSSGEMPYNEQFF	TGCGCCAGCAGCTCAGGGGAAATGCCCTACAATGAGCAGTTCTTC
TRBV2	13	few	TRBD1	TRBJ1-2	CASSGQGASGYTF	TGTGCCAGCAGTGGACAGGGGGCAAGTGGCTACACCTTC
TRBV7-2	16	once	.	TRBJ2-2	CASSLIPPGNTGELFF	TGTGCCAGCAGCTTAATCCCTCCAGGAAACACCGGGGAGCTGTTTTTT
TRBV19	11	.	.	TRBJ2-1	CASSIVGEQFF	TGTGCCAGTAGTATCGTAGGTGAGCAGTTCTTC
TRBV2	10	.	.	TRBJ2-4	CASSSGIQYF	TGTGCCAGCAGTAGCGGCATTCAGTACTTC
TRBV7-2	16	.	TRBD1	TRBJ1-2	CASSRSTGGFRTGYTF	TGTGCCAGCAGCCGCTCGACAGGGGGCTTTAGAACTGGCTACACCTTC
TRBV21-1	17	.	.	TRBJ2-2	CASSKTVRAVNTGELFF	TGTGCCAGCAGCAAAACCGTCCGAGCGGTGAACACCGGGGAGCTGTTTTTT
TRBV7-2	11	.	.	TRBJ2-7	CASSPKYEQYF	TGTGCCAGCAGCCCCAAATACGAGCAGTACTTC
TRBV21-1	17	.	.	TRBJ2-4	CASSKVVKGRTKNIQYF	TGTGCCAGCAGCAAAGTGGTGAAGGGGCGGACCAAAAACATTCAGTACTTC
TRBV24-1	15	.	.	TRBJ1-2	CATSDWLGSGYGYTF	TGTGCCACCAGTGATTGGCTGGGGTCGGGCTATGGCTACACCTTC
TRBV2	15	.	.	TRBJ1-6	CASIPTRTGPSPLHF	TGTGCCAGCATCCCTACCAGAACTGGGCCTTCACCCCTCCACTTT
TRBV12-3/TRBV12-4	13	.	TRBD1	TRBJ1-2	CASSMGQGYGYTF	TGTGCCAGCAGCATGGGACAGGGTTACGGCTACACCTTC
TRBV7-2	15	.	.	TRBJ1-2	CASSFVGRRYYGYTF	TGTGCCAGCAGCTTTGTAGGCAGACGATACTATGGCTACACCTTC
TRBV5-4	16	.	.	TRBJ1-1	CASSLEAGRGGTEAFF	TGTGCCAGCAGCTTGGAGGCCGGGAGGGGAGGCACTGAAGCTTTCTTT
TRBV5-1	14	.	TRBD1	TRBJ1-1	CASSWAGGNTEAFF	TGCGCCAGCAGCTGGGCAGGGGGGAACACTGAAGCTTTCTTT
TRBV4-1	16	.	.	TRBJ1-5	CASSLGVSTSNQPQHF	TGCGCCAGCAGCCTAGGGGTTTCCACTAGCAATCAGCCCCAGCATTTT
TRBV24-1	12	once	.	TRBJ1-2	CATREDRGGYTF	TGTGCCACCAGGGAGGACCGAGGGGGCTACACCTTC
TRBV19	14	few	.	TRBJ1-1	CASSIDRVGAEAFF	TGTGCCAGTAGTATAGATCGGGTAGGGGCTGAAGCTTTCTTT
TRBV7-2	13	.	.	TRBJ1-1	CASSLAGAHEVFF	TGTGCCAGCAGCTTAGCAGGGGCACACGAGGTTTTCTTT
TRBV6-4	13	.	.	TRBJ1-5	CASSESEDQPQHF	TGTGCCAGCAGTGAGTCAGAAGATCAGCCCCAGCATTTT
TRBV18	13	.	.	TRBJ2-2	CASSPQFTGELFF	TGTGCCAGCTCACCGCAATTCACCGGGGAGCTGTTTTTT
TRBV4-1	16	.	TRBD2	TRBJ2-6	CAPRRGGVYGANVLTF	TGCGCCCCCCGCCGGGGAGGGGTTTATGGGGCCAACGTCCTGACTTTC
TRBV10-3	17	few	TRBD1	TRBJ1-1	CAISESGGQGRRTEAFF	TGTGCCATCAGTGAGTCAGGTGGACAGGGGCGGAGGACTGAAGCTTTCTTT
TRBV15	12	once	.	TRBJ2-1	CATSRPGDEQFF	TGTGCCACCAGCAGACCCGGTGATGAGCAGTTCTTC
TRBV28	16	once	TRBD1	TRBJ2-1	CASSSRGRGDRGPQFF	TGTGCCAGCAGTTCCCGGGGTCGGGGAGACAGGGGGCCGCAGTTCTTC
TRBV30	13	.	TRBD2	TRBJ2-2	CARGLEGTGELFF	TGTGCCAGAGGACTAGAAGGGACCGGGGAGCTGTTTTTT
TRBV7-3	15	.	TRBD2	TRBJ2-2	CASSHSGSASGELFF	TGTGCCAGCAGCCATAGCGGGAGTGCGTCCGGGGAGCTGTTTTTT
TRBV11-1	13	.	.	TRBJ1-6	CASSSGQSSPLHF	TGTGCCAGCAGCTCCGGACAGTCCTCACCCCTCCACTTT
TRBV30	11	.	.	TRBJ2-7	CAWGRAYEQYF	TGTGCTTGGGGCCGCGCCTACGAGCAGTACTTC
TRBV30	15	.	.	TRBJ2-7	CAWRRVSWDLYEQYF	TGTGCCTGGAGAAGGGTAAGCTGGGATCTCTACGAGCAGTACTTC
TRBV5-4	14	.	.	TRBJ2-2	CASSLFERAGELFF	TGTGCCAGCAGCTTGTTCGAGCGCGCCGGGGAGCTGTTTTTT
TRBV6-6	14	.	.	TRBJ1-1	CASSHRTANTEAFF	TGTGCCAGCAGCCACCGGACAGCGAACACTGAAGCTTTCTTT
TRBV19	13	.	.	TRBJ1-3	CASRSRGEDTIYF	TGTGCCAGTAGGAGCAGGGGCGAGGACACCATATATTTT
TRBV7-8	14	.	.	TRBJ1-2	CASSLFTRSNGYTF	TGTGCCAGCAGCTTATTTACACGCTCCAATGGCTACACCTTC
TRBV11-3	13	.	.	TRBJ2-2	CATPKKNTGELFF	TGTGCCACCCCTAAAAAGAACACCGGGGAGCTGTTTTTT
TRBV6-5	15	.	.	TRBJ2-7	CASSQGRGHTYEQYF	TGTGCCAGCAGCCAAGGCAGGGGCCATACCTACGAGCAGTACTTC
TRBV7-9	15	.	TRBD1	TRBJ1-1	CASSYAGQGFTEAFF	TGTGCCAGCAGCTACGCGGGACAGGGGTTCACTGAAGCTTTCTTT
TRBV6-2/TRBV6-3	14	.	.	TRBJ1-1	CASSYSSRNTEAFF	TGTGCCAGCAGTTACTCGAGTCGAAACACTGAAGCTTTCTTT
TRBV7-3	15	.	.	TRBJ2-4	CASSPPDTLGNIQYF	TGTGCCAGCAGCCCGCCGGACACCCTCGGAAACATTCAGTACTTC
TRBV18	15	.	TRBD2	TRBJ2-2	CASSKRESNTGELFF	TGTGCCAGTTCTAAGCGGGAATCGAACACCGGGGAGCTGTTTTTT
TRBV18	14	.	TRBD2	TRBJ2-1	CASSGLAGYNEQFF	TGTGCCAGCTCGGGACTAGCGGGTTACAATGAGCAGTTCTTC
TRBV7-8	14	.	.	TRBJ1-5	CASSPRPERQPQHF	TGTGCCAGCAGCCCGCGACCCGAGAGGCAGCCCCAGCATTTT
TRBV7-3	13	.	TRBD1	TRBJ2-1	CASSLRQGNEQFF	TGTGCCAGCAGCTTAAGACAGGGGAATGAGCAGTTCTTC
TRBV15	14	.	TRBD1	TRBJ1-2	CATSRAGTASSYTF	TGTGCCACCAGCAGGGCCGGGACAGCTAGTAGCTACACCTTC
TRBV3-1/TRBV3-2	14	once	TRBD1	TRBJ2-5	CASTKRGQQETQYF	TGTGCCAGCACGAAGAGGGGGCAGCAAGAGACCCAGTACTTC
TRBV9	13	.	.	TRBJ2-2	CASSLTQTGELFF	TGTGCCAGCAGCCTCACCCAGACCGGGGAGCTGTTTTTT
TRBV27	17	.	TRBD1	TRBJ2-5	CASSSSLRDRAKETQYF	TGTGCCAGCAGTTCCTCACTCCGGGACAGGGCCAAAGAGACCCAGTACTTC
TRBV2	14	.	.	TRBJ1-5	CASKSEGGRQPQHF	TGTGCCAGTAAATCCGAGGGGGGGCGTCAGCCCCAGCATTTT
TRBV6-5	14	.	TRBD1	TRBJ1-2	CASIRDRSLYGYTF	TGTGCCAGCATCCGGGACAGGAGCCTCTATGGCTACACCTTC
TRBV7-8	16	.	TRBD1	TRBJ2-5	CASSLSWTGPLETQYF	TGTGCCAGCAGCTTAAGTTGGACAGGGCCTTTGGAGACCCAGTACTTC
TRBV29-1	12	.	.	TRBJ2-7	CSVVLSSYEQYF	TGCAGCGTTGTTCTTAGCTCCTACGAGCAGTACTTC